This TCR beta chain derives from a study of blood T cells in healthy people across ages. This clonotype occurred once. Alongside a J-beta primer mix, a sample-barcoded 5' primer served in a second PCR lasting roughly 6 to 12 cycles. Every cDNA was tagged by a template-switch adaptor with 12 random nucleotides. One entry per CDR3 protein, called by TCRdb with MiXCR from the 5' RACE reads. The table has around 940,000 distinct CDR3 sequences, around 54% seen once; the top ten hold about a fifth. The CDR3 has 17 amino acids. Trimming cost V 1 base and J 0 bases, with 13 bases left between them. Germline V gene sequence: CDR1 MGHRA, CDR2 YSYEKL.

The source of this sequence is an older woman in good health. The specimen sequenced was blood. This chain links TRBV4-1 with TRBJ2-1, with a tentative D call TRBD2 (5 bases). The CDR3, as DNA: TGCGCCAGCAGCCAAGGGGAGACATTTGGCTCCTACAATGAGCAGTTCTTC. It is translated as CASSQGETFGSYNEQFF.